Presented here are 3 T cell receptor beta chains from one specimen sequenced in a study of response to subunit inactivated influenza vaccine. TCRdb ran MiXCR on the RT-PCR reads and lists one entry per CDR3 protein. The sample holds roughly 670,000 distinct CDR3 sequences, 14% seen once. The sample consisted of PBMCs from blood, taken less than 15 days before vaccination. These receptors were obtained from a man between 50 and 59 years old who received an inactivated influenza vaccine.

The chain uses TRBV7-2 and TRBJ1-1, with D unresolved. This CDR3 contains 14 residues. Germline V lookup: CDR1 SGHTA, CDR2 FQGNSA. Trimming cost V 3 bases and J 4 bases, with 12 bases left between them. CDR3 residues: CASSFWVVGTEAFF. DNA for the CDR3: TGTGCCAGCAGCTTCTGGGTGGTTGGCACTGAAGCTTTCTTT.

The chain is built from TRBV7-3 and TRBJ2-1; TRBD1 matches at 7 bases. The germline V gene encodes CDR1 SGHTA and CDR2 FQGTGA. CDR3 length equals 14 residues. V shed 5 bases, J shed 6 bases, and the junction held 7 bases outside the gene matches. The chain's CDR3 is CASSTGTVPNEQFF. The CDR3 region has the DNA TGTGCCAGCAGCACCGGGACAGTTCCCAATGAGCAGTTCTTC.

The V gene is TRBV28, the J gene TRBJ2-3; 13 bases are shared with TRBD2. The CDR3 has 17 amino acids. Trimming at V came to 4 bases and at J to 4 bases, leaving 8 bases not matched to a gene. Germline V gene sequence: CDR1 MDHEN, CDR2 SYDVKM. CDR3 loop: CASSSRTSGREADTQYF. CDR3 DNA: TGTGCCAGCAGTTCCAGGACTAGCGGGAGAGAGGCAGATACGCAGTATTTT. Based on the CDR3 plus reference TRBV28 and TRBJ2-3, the full variable domain is DVKVTQSSRYLVKRTGEKVFLECVQDMDHENMFWYRQDPGLGLRLIYFSYDVKMKEKGDIPEGYSVSREKKERFSLILESASTNQTSMYLCASSSRTSGREADTQYFGPGTRLTVL.